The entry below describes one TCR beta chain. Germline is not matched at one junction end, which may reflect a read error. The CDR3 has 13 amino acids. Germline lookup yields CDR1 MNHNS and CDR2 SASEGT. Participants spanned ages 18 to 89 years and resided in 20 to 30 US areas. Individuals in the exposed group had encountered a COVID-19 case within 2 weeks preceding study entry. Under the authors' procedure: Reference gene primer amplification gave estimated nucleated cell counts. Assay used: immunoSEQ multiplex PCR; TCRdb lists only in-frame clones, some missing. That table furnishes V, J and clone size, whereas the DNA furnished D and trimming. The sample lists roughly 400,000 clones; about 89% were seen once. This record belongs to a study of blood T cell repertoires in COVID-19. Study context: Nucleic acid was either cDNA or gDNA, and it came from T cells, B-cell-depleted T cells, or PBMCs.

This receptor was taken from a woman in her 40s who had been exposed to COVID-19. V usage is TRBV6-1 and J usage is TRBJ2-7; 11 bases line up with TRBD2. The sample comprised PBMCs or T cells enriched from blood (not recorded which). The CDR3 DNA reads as TGTGCCAGCAGTGAACAAATTAGCGGGAGGGAGCACTTC. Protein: CASSEQISGREHF.